This T cell receptor beta chain is from a study of chemoradiotherapy in HPV16-positive cancers. Study outcomes and limitations: HPV-responsive T-cell expansion during chemoradiotherapy was linked to improved recurrence-free survival in HPV16-positive patients. Functional assays defining HPV-specific T cells used only a couple of HPV16-positive patients.

Remarks on this clone: Its antigen is currently unknown.

Repeated repertoire sampling spanned the course of chemoradiotherapy. This CDR3 spans 14 amino acids. Germline CDR1 is SEHNR and CDR2 is FQNEAQ (reference sequence). The ends were cut back, 5 bases at V and 5 bases at J, with 13 bases in the middle. Assay: immunoSEQ multiplex PCR; the TCRdb copy retains only in-frame clones and omits some. This table has over 1,500 clones, roughly four fifths appearing once. Material: tumor tissue, obtained from a patient who underwent chemoradiotherapy. This receptor was identified in a human donor with HPV-associated anogenital cancer. V and J are TRBV7-9 and TRBJ1-5; no clear D gene. The CDR3 region is CASSNRREDQPQHF. The CDR3 bases are TGTGCCAGCAGCAACCGACGCGAAGATCAGCCCCAGCATTTT.